This entry features one TCR beta chain sequence. This sample was included in a study of memory CD4+ T cells and cytomegalovirus serostatus. Study-level background: Healthy Belgian adult donors included several CMV-positive and more than 20 CMV-negative people.

The germline V gene has CDR1 LGHNA and CDR2 YSLEER. There are 16 residues in the CDR3. V lost 1 base and J lost 1, with 13 bases in between. Sequencing was performed with immunoSEQ multiplex PCR; in TCRdb, only in-frame clones are kept and a portion is missing. The table includes about 75,000 clones, 60% to 80% detected once. Single viable CD3+CD4+CD8-CD45RO+ cells were sorted as the memory CD4+ T cells. The receptor's source is an adult in good health and CMV-seropositive. V and J are TRBV4-3 and TRBJ1-1; tentatively, D is TRBD1 (5 bases). Sequencing used memory CD4+ T cells from blood. As DNA, the CDR3 is TGCGCCAGCAGCCAAGGGGGGGAGGGGAGGAACACTGAAGCTTTCTTT. Its protein product is CASSQGGEGRNTEAFF.